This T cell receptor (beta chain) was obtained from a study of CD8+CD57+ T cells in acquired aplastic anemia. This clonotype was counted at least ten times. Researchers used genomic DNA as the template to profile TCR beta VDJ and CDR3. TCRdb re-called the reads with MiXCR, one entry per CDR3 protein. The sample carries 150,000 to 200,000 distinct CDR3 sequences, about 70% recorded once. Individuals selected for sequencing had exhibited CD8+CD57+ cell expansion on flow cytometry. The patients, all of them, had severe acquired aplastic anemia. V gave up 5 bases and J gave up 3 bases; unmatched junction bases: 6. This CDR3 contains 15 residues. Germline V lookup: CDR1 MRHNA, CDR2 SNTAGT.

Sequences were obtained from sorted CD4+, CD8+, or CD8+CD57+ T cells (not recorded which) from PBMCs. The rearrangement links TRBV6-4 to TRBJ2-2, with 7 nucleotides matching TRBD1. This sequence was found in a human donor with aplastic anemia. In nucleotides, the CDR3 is TGTGCCAGCAGTCCCACAGGGGAAGACACCGGGGAGCTGTTTTTT. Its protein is CASSPTGEDTGELFF.